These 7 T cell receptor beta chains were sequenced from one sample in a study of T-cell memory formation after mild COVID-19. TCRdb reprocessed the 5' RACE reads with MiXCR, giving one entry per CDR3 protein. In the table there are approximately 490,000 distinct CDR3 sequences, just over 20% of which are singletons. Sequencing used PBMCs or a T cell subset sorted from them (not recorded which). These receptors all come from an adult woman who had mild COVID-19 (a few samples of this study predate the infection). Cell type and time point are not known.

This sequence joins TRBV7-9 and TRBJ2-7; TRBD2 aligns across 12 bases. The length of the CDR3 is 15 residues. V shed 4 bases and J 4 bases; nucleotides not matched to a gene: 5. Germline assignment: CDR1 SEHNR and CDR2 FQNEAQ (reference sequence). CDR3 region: CASSSTSGGKYEQYF. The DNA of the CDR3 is TGTGCCAGCAGCTCTACTAGCGGGGGGAAATACGAGCAGTACTTC.

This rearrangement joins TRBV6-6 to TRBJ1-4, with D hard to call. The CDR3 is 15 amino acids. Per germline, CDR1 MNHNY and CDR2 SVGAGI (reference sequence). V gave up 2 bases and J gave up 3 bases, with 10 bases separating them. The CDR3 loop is CASSYGRYPNEKLFF. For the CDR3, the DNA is TGTGCCAGCAGTTACGGGAGGTATCCTAATGAAAAACTGTTTTTT.

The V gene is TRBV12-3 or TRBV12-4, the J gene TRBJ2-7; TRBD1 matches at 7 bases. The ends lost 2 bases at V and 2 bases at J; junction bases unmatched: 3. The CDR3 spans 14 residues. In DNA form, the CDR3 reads TGTGCCAGCAGTTTAATACAGGGGACCTACGAGCAGTACTTC. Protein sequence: CASSLIQGTYEQYF.

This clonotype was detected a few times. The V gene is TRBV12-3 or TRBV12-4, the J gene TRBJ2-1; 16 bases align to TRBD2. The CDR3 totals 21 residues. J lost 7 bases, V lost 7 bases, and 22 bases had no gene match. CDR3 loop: CASNSRPGGLAGGAPRNEQFF. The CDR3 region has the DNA TGTGCCAGCAACTCCCGCCCCGGGGGACTAGCGGGAGGGGCCCCCCGTAATGAGCAGTTCTTC.

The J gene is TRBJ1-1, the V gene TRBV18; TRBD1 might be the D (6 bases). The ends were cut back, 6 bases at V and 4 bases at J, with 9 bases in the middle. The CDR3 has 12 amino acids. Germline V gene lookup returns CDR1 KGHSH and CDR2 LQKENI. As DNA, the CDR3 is TGTGCCAGCTCTCAGGGGAGCACTGAAGCTTTCTTT. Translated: CASSQGSTEAFF.

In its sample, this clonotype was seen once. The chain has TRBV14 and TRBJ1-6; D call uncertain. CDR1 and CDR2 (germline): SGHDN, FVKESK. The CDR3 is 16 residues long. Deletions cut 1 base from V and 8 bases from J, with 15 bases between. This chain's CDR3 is CASSQVENRNDSPLHF. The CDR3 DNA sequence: TGTGCCAGCAGCCAAGTAGAGAACAGAAACGATTCACCCCTCCACTTT.

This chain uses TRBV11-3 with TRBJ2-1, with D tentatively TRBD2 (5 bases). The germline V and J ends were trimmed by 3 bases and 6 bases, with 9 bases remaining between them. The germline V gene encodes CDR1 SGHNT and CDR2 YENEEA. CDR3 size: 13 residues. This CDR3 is CASSLVLANEQFF. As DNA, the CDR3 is TGTGCCAGCAGCTTGGTTCTAGCCAATGAGCAGTTCTTC.